Each of the 27 T cell receptor beta chains below was sequenced from the same sample in a study of T cell changes during pregnancy in multiple sclerosis. The table came from immunoSEQ multiplex PCR; TCRdb's copy has only in-frame clones and leaves some out. The table lists 69,000 or so clones, around 94% of them singletons. The sequencing used peripheral blood, collected before pregnancy. The receptors derive from a female donor with multiple sclerosis, enrolled in a pregnancy study.

The chain couples TRBV5-6 to TRBJ1-6; 8 bases align to TRBD1. Germline V CDR1 and CDR2: SGHDT, YYEEEE. The CDR3 length is 14 residues. V lost 4 bases and J lost 7; bases outside the gene matches: 4. The CDR3 here is CASSIDRGNSPLHF. Here the CDR3 DNA reads TGTGCCAGCAGCATAGACAGGGGAAATTCACCCCTCCACTTT. Full variable domain (outside the CDR3, taken from reference TRBV5-6 and TRBJ1-6): DAGVTQSPTHLIKTRGQQVTLRCSPKSGHDTVSWYQQALGQGPQFIFQYYEEEERQRGNFPDRFSGHQFPNYSSELNVNALLLGDSALYLCASSIDRGNSPLHFGNGTRLTVT.

The chain links TRBV9 to TRBJ2-3; 7 nucleotides line up with TRBD2. V shed 3 bases, J shed 10 bases, and the junction held 8 bases outside the gene matches. This CDR3 spans 13 amino acids. Germline CDR1 reads SGDLS; CDR2 reads YYNGEE. In DNA, the CDR3 is TGTGCCAGCAGCGCTTATACTAGCGCAGCGCAGTATTTT. It yields the protein CASSAYTSAAQYF.

V and J are TRBV7-3 and TRBJ2-2; D is unresolved. CDR3 length: 14 residues. V lost 3 bases and J lost 4, with 9 bases in between. CDR1 and CDR2 (germline): SGHTA, FQGTGA. As DNA, the CDR3 is TGTGCCAGCAGCTTGTATGAGGCCACCGGGGAGCTGTTTTTT. This codes for CASSLYEATGELFF.

This chain uses TRBV6-5 with TRBJ2-2; possible D gene TRBD2, 5 bases. V lost 7 bases to trimming and J lost 1 base, with 10 bases between them. The CDR3 covers 14 residues. CDR1 and CDR2 (germline): MNHEY, SVGAGI. The CDR3 here is CASTDGKNTGELFF. The CDR3 bases are TGTGCCAGCACAGACGGGAAGAACACCGGGGAGCTGTTTTTT.

This sequence joins TRBV11-2 and TRBJ2-7; weak D call: TRBD2 (6 bases). The length of the CDR3 is 15 residues. Trimming cost V 0 bases and J 2 bases, with 11 bases left between them. CDR1 is SGHAT, CDR2 FQNNGV, per germline. The CDR3 DNA follows: TGTGCCAGCAGCTTAGATCCGGGAGAGACCTACGAGCAGTACTTC. Translating it yields CASSLDPGETYEQYF.

This clone was seen more than once but under ten times. The chain links TRBV19 to TRBJ1-1; no definite D call. Germline loops: CDR1 LNHDA, CDR2 SQIVND (reference sequence). The ends were cut back, 4 bases at V and 2 bases at J, with 14 bases in the middle. The CDR3 length is 15 residues. CDR3: CASSRPTEINTEAFF. The CDR3 DNA reads TGTGCCAGTAGTAGACCGACGGAGATTAACACTGAAGCTTTCTTT.

The chain couples TRBV7-2 to TRBJ2-3, with 11 bases matching TRBD2. CDR3 length: 14 amino acids. Trimming cost V 3 bases and J 6 bases; bases outside gene matches: 2. Germline V gene lookup returns CDR1 SGHTA and CDR2 FQGNSA. CDR3 sequence (DNA): TGTGCCAGCAGCTTTAGCGGGAGGGCCGATACGCAGTATTTT. It yields the protein CASSFSGRADTQYF.

V usage is TRBV27 and J usage is TRBJ1-1; 9 nucleotides agree with TRBD1. The germline CDR1 and CDR2 sequences are MNHEY and SMNVEV (reference sequence). Unmatched junction bases numbered 4, after V lost 4 bases and J lost 1 base. The CDR3 is 15 amino acids. The CDR3 bases are TGTGCCAGCAGTTCTCCGGGACAGGGGAACACTGAAGCTTTCTTT. It translates to CASSSPGQGNTEAFF.

This rearrangement joins TRBV15 to TRBJ2-7; 10 bases are shared with TRBD1. The germline V gene has CDR1 LNHNV and CDR2 YYDKDF (reference sequence). The CDR3 loop spans 14 amino acids. V dropped 3 bases and J dropped 5; count of bases not matched to a gene: 4. The CDR3 coding sequence is TGTGCCACCAGCAGTGGGGACAGGGGCGACGAGCAGTACTTC. Protein product: CATSSGDRGDEQYF.

The rearrangement uses TRBV7-9 and TRBJ2-5; D gene ambiguous. Germline loops: CDR1 SEHNR, CDR2 FQNEAQ (reference sequence). This CDR3 has 13 amino acids. V lost 1 base and J 7 bases, leaving 10 bases between the germline ends. CDR3 DNA: TGTGCCAGCAGCTTAGGCGAGTTCGGGACCCAGTACTTC. This gives the protein CASSLGEFGTQYF.

The chain uses TRBV27 and TRBJ2-1; 7 nucleotides line up with TRBD2. The length of the CDR3 is 13 residues. V gave up 6 bases and J gave up 5 bases; unmatched junction bases: 4. Germline CDR1 and CDR2: MNHEY and SMNVEV (reference sequence). The chain's CDR3 is CASSQRGNNEQFF. CDR3 DNA sequence: TGTGCCAGCAGCCAGCGGGGAAACAATGAGCAGTTCTTC.

This clone was detected only once. The genes are TRBV6-1 and TRBJ1-2; no definite D call. The V end was cut by 0 bases, the J end by 6 bases, with 11 bases between. CDR1 is MNHNS and CDR2 is SASEGT in the germline V gene. This CDR3 has 14 residues. This CDR3 reads CASSEARISNGYTF. As DNA, the CDR3 is TGTGCCAGCAGTGAAGCGCGGATTAGTAATGGCTACACCTTC.

This clone was picked up one time. V and J are TRBV19 and TRBJ2-3; 9 nucleotides agree with TRBD2. V trimming: 7 bases; J trimming: 2 bases; junction bases outside the gene matches: 1. The CDR3 is 13 residues long. CDR1 and CDR2 (germline): LNHDA, SQIVND (reference sequence). The CDR3 nucleotides read TGTGCCAGTACTAGCGGGGTCACAGATACGCAGTATTTT. Its protein is CASTSGVTDTQYF. The full variable domain, in which reference TRBV19 and TRBJ2-3 provide the parts outside the CDR3, is DGGITQSPKYLFRKEGQNVTLSCEQNLNHDAMYWYRQDPGQGLRLIYYSQIVNDFQKGDIAEGYSVSREKKESFPLTVTSAQKNPTAFYLCASTSGVTDTQYFGPGTRLTVL.

CDR3 DNA sequence: TGCGCCAGCAGCCTGGGACAGGGAACTGAAGCTTTCTTT. Amino acid sequence: CASSLGQGTEAFF. This chain uses TRBV4-3 with TRBJ1-1, with 9 bases aligning to TRBD1. Per germline, CDR1 LGHNA and CDR2 YSLEER. Unmatched junction bases numbered 2, after V lost 4 bases and J lost 5 bases. The CDR3 is 13 residues long.

The genes are TRBV28 and TRBJ1-2; TRBD1 matches 11 bases. Germline-derived CDR1 and CDR2 are MDHEN and SYDVKM. With V trimmed by 5 bases and J by 4 bases, 6 bases remained unmatched. This CDR3 comprises 15 residues. The CDR3 sequence is CASSLSGTGGYGYTF. CDR3 bases: TGTGCCAGCAGTCTATCCGGGACAGGGGGCTATGGCTACACCTTC.

The CDR3 region is CASGWRVTGELFF. In nucleotides, the CDR3 is TGTGCCAGCGGGTGGCGGGTCACCGGGGAGCTGTTTTTT. The chain recombines TRBV27 with TRBJ2-2; D is perhaps TRBD2 (5 bases). The germline CDR1 and CDR2 sequences are MNHEY and SMNVEV (reference sequence). The CDR3 is made up of 13 amino acids. V lost 8 bases and J lost 4, with 11 bases in between.

This chain links TRBV7-4 with TRBJ2-7; TRBD2 agrees at 12 bases. This CDR3 region has 15 residues. Germline V lookup: CDR1 SGHVT, CDR2 SQSDAQ. V shed 4 bases and J 7 bases; nucleotides not matched to a gene: 8. CDR3: CASSSRLAGAREQYF. The CDR3 DNA reads TGTGCCAGCAGCTCCCGACTAGCGGGAGCTCGGGAGCAGTACTTC. Full variable domain (rest looked up from reference TRBV7-4 and TRBJ2-7): GAGVSQSPRYKVAKRGRDVALRCDSISGHVTLYWYRQTLGQGSEVLTYSQSDAQRDKSGRPSGRFSAERPERSVSTLKIQRTEQGDSAVYLCASSSRLAGAREQYFGPGTRLTVT.

In its sample, this clone was seen a few times. The rearrangement uses TRBV6-4 and TRBJ1-4; 7 positions agree with TRBD1. The ends lost 2 bases at V and 6 bases at J; junction bases unmatched: 6. The CDR3 is 15 amino acids. Germline V gene lookup returns CDR1 MRHNA and CDR2 SNTAGT. The CDR3 spells CASSDNRGSDEKLFF. The DNA for the CDR3 is TGTGCCAGCAGTGACAACAGGGGCTCCGATGAAAAACTGTTTTTT.

This rearrangement joins TRBV7-2 to TRBJ1-4; 7 bases align to TRBD1. This CDR3 comprises 13 residues. V shed 5 bases and J 7 bases; nucleotides not matched to a gene: 4. Germline lookup yields CDR1 SGHTA and CDR2 FQGNSA. The DNA of the CDR3 is TGTGCCAGCAGCAAGGGACAGTCTGAAAAACTGTTTTTT. Encoded protein: CASSKGQSEKLFF.

V usage is TRBV5-1 and J usage is TRBJ1-4; 7 bases match TRBD1. With 7 bases clipped from V and 4 bases from J, the junction kept 7 bases outside the gene matches. CDR1 SGHRS and CDR2 YFSETQ come from the germline V gene. The CDR3 runs to 14 residues. CDR3 bases: TGCGCCAGCGGGCCGGGACAGTTTAATGAAAAACTGTTTTTT. Amino acids: CASGPGQFNEKLFF.

This chain joins TRBV4-3 and TRBJ1-2; D unclear. The CDR3 is 14 amino acids. CDR1 and CDR2 (germline): LGHNA, YSLEER. V was trimmed by 4 bases and J by 2 bases, leaving 11 bases between them. The CDR3 loop reads CASSLTQSNYGYTF. The CDR3 DNA reads as TGCGCCAGCAGCCTGACTCAGTCGAACTATGGCTACACCTTC.

The chain carries TRBV19 and TRBJ2-1; 12 bases agree with TRBD2. The germline gives CDR1 LNHDA, CDR2 SQIVND (reference sequence). Unmatched junction bases numbered 9, after V lost 0 bases and J lost 9 bases. This CDR3 comprises 17 residues. CDR3 loop: CASSIDVTSGRATEQFF. The CDR3 DNA follows: TGTGCCAGTAGTATAGATGTGACTAGCGGGAGAGCGACTGAGCAGTTCTTC.

This chain connects TRBV7-3 to TRBJ1-1; a weak D match, TRBD1 (5 bases). From germline, CDR1 is SGHTA and CDR2 FQGTGA. V gave up 5 bases and J gave up 5 bases, with 18 bases separating them. The CDR3 consists of 15 residues. The CDR3 protein is CASSPRQGSSTEAFF. In nucleotides, the CDR3 is TGTGCCAGCAGCCCAAGGCAGGGTTCGAGTACTGAAGCTTTCTTT. Drawing the rest from reference TRBV7-3 and TRBJ1-1, the complete variable domain is GAGVSQTPSNKVTEKGKYVELRCDPISGHTALYWYRQSLGQGPEFLIYFQGTGAADDSGLPNDRFFAVRPEGSVSTLKIQRTERGDSAVYLCASSPRQGSSTEAFFGQGTRLTVV.

The chain employs TRBV6-5 and TRBJ2-7; D is perhaps TRBD1 (5 bases). This CDR3 contains 10 residues. Trimming took 6 bases from V and 7 from J, leaving 7 bases between them. Germline V gene lookup returns CDR1 MNHEY and CDR2 SVGAGI. For the CDR3, the DNA is TGTGCCAGCAGGAAGGGGGAGCAGTACTTC. Translation gives CASRKGEQYF.

The chain has TRBV13 and TRBJ1-2; D unresolved. The CDR3 consists of 15 residues. Trimming shortened V by 5 bases and J by 7 bases, and 20 bases separated the two germline ends. Germline lookup yields CDR1 PRHDT and CDR2 FYEKMQ (reference sequence). CDR3: CASSPRGRESSGYTF. For the CDR3, the DNA is TGTGCCAGCAGCCCCCGTGGGAGGGAAAGTTCTGGCTACACCTTC.

The rearrangement joins TRBV29-1 to TRBJ2-7; TRBD1 is a possible D gene (6 bases). Germline V lookup: CDR1 SQVTM, CDR2 ANQGSEA. The length of the CDR3 is 13 residues. V was trimmed by 4 bases and J by 5 bases, leaving 15 bases between them. The DNA of the CDR3 is TGCAGCGTTGTACAGGACAGTATCCACGAGCAGTACTTC. It codes for CSVVQDSIHEQYF.

The chain recombines TRBV27 with TRBJ2-6; D call uncertain. Germline assignment: CDR1 MNHEY and CDR2 SMNVEV (reference sequence). The CDR3 loop spans 17 amino acids. V was clipped by 2 bases and J by 0 bases, with 11 bases between them. CDR3: CASSLITSSSGANVLTF. DNA for the CDR3: TGTGCCAGCAGTTTAATAACGTCTAGCTCTGGGGCCAACGTCCTGACTTTC.